The clone carrying this T cell receptor beta chain was counted ten times or more. The antigen is unknown. Deletions cut 6 bases from V and 5 bases from J, with 13 bases between. The CDR3 sequence is 13 residues long. CDR1 and CDR2 (germline): MDHEN, SYDVKM. The CDR3 regions of TCR beta were amplified from RNA transcripts. First-round RT-PCR of the TCR CDR3 relied on the HTBI primer set. From the multiplex PCR reads, TCRdb called clonotypes with MiXCR, one entry per CDR3 protein. The repertoire includes approximately 600,000 distinct CDR3 sequences, around 14% of them detected once, and roughly 7.1% sits in the top ten. The sample originates from a study of T cells in Graves' hyperthyroidism and ophthalmopathy. The study, taken as a whole, reports: Blood held most thyroid clonotypes expanded above 0.001 frequency. Ophthalmopathy was predicted by the model a median of roughly 6.6 months ahead of onset.

The sequenced material came from blood. This TCR came from a woman under 30 with Graves' ophthalmopathy. The rearrangement links TRBV28 to TRBJ1-2; D remains unclear. The CDR3 DNA sequence: TGTGCCAGCAGACCTACAGTATTATATGGCTACACCTTC. It yields the protein CASRPTVLYGYTF.